The present entry profiles one T cell receptor beta chain with its context. TCRdb re-derived calls from the RT-PCR reads in MiXCR, one entry per CDR3 protein. The table has about 400,000 distinct CDR3 sequences, around 16% seen once; the top ten hold less than 8%. These data come from a study of patients and donors after allogeneic stem cell transplantation. V was cut by 2 bases and J by 2 bases, with 16 bases left in between. Germline V gene sequence: CDR1 MNHEY, CDR2 SVGAGI. This CDR3 spans 16 amino acids. The chain joins TRBV6-5 to TRBJ2-7; D is undetermined. Material: blood, either unsorted or a sorted T cell fraction (not recorded which). The origin of this receptor is a human donor who was either an allogeneic HSCT recipient or a stem cell or donor lymphocyte infusion donor (not recorded which). It is not recorded whose cells these are; they may come from a transplant donor. CDR3 region: CASSYQEVGRAYEQYF. The CDR3 DNA reads as TGTGCCAGCAGTTACCAAGAGGTCGGCCGTGCCTACGAGCAGTACTTC.